The clone carrying this T cell receptor beta chain was picked up many times. Its antigen is as yet unknown. RNA transcripts served as the template for amplifying TCR beta CDR3 regions. The HTBI set primed first-round TCR CDR3 RT-PCR. TCRdb reprocessed the multiplex PCR reads via MiXCR and lists one record per CDR3 protein. This repertoire shows 490,000 or so distinct CDR3 sequences, 15% to 20% found once; its top ten account for about 50%. These data come from a study of T cells in Graves' hyperthyroidism and ophthalmopathy. The CDR3 is 17 amino acids. Germline V gives CDR1 MNHNS, CDR2 SASEGT. V was clipped by 5 bases and J by 3 bases, with 22 bases between them. Study results and caveats: Before onset, by a median of approximately 6.8 months, the model predicted ophthalmopathy. Expanded thyroid clonotypes (above 0.001) were mostly also found in blood.

The genes are TRBV6-1 and TRBJ1-1, with a possible D match to TRBD1 (6 bases). Sequencing was carried out using blood. The receptor was derived from a man aged 35-49 years with Graves' ophthalmopathy. CDR3: CASSPSGAGAGDTEAFF. In nucleotides, the CDR3 is TGTGCCAGCAGTCCCTCTGGGGCAGGGGCCGGTGACACTGAAGCTTTCTTT.